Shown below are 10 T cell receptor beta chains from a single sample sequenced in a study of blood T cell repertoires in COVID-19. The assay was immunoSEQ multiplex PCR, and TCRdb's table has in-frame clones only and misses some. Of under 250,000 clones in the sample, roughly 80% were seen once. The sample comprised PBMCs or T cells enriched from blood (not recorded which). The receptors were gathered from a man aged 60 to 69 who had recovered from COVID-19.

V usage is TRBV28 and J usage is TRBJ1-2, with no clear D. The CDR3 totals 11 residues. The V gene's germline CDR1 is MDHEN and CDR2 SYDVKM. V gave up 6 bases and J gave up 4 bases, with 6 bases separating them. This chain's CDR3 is CASSNSYGYTF. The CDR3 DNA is TGTGCCAGCAGCAACAGCTATGGCTACACCTTC.

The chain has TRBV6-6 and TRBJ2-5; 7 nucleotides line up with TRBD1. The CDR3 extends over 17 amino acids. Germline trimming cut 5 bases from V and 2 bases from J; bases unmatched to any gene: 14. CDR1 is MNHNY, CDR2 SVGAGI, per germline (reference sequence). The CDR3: CASSLTGATGNQETQYF. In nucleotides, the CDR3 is TGTGCCAGCAGTCTTACTGGGGCGACAGGGAATCAAGAGACCCAGTACTTC.

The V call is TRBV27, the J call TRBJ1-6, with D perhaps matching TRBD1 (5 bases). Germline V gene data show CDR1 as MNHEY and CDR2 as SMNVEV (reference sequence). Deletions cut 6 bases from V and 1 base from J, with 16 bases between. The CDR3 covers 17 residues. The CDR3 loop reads CASSQDAGFSYNSPLHF. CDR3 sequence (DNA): TGTGCCAGCAGCCAAGATGCAGGGTTTTCCTATAATTCACCCCTCCACTTT.

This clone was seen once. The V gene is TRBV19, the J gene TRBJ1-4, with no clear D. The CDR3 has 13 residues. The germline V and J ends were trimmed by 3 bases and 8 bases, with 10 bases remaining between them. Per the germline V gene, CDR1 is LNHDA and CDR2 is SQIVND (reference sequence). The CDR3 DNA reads TGTGCCAGTAGTATGGGGAGCCGGGAAAAACTGTTTTTT. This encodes CASSMGSREKLFF.

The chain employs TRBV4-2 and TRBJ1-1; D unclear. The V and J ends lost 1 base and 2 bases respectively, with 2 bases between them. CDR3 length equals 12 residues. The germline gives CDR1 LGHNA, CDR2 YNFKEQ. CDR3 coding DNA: TGTGCCAGCAGCCAAGCAAACACTGAAGCTTTCTTT. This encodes CASSQANTEAFF.

CDR3 in amino acids: CSVGLSLGGGYTF. CDR3 nucleotide sequence: TGCAGCGTTGGGCTCTCACTTGGAGGAGGCTACACCTTC. The chain links TRBV29-1 to TRBJ1-2; D not certain. The germline V gene encodes CDR1 SQVTM and CDR2 ANQGSEA. Trimming removed 4 bases from V and 8 bases from J, with 17 bases in between. CDR3 size: 13 residues.

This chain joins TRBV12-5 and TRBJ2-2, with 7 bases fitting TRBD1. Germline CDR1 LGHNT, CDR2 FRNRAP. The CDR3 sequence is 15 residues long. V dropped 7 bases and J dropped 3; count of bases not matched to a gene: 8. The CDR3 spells CASVTETGYTGELFF. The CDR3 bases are TGTGCTAGTGTTACAGAGACAGGGTACACCGGGGAGCTGTTTTTT.

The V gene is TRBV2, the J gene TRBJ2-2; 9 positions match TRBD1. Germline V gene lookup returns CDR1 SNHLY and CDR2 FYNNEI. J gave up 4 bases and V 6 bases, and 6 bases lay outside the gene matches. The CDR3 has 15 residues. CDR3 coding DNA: TGTGCCAGCAGGATAGGGACAGGGAGCACCGGGGAGCTGTTTTTT. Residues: CASRIGTGSTGELFF.

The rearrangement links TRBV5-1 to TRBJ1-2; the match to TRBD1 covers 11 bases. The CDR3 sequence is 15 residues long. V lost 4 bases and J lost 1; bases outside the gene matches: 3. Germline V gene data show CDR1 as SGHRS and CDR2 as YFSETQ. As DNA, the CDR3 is TGCGCCAGCAGCCCGGGGACAGGGGGTAACTATGGCTACACCTTC. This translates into CASSPGTGGNYGYTF.

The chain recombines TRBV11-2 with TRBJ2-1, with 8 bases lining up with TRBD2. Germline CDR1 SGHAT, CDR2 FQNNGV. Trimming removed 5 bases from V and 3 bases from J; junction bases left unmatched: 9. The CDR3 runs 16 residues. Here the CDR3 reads CASSRERGFYYNEQFF. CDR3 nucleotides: TGTGCCAGCAGCCGAGAGCGGGGGTTCTACTACAATGAGCAGTTCTTC.